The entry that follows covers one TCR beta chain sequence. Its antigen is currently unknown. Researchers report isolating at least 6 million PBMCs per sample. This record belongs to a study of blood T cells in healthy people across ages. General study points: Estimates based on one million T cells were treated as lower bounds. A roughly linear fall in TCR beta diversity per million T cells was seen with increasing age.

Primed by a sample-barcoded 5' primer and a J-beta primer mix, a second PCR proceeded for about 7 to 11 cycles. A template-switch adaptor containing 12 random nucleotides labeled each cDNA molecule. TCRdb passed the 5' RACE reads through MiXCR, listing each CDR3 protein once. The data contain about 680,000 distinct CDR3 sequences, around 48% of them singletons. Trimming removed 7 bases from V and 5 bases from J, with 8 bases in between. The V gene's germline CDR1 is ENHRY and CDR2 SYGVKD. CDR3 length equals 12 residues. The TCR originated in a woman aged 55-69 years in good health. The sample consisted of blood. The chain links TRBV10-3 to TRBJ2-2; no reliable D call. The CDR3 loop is CAINGPTGELFF. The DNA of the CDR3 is TGTGCCATCAATGGCCCGACCGGGGAGCTGTTTTTT.